One and the same sample provided the 10 T cell receptor beta chains below, sequenced in a study of T cell responses to AZD1222 COVID-19 vaccine. Clones were sequenced by immunoSEQ multiplex PCR, and TCRdb holds only the in-frame ones, with some missing. Of 200,000 to 300,000 clones in the sample, approximately 93% were seen once. Specimen: peripheral blood, collected on day 0 of AZD1222 vaccination. The receptors come from an adult in good health.

V gene TRBV7-2 combines with J gene TRBJ2-7; 7 bases fit TRBD2. The CDR3 loop spans 15 amino acids. CDR1 is SGHTA and CDR2 is FQGNSA in the germline V gene. V trimming: 5 bases; J trimming: 3 bases; junction bases outside the gene matches: 10. The CDR3 loop is CASSASSGNLYEQYF. The CDR3 DNA is TGTGCCAGCAGCGCATCAAGCGGGAACCTCTACGAGCAGTACTTC.

This clone has just a few counts. The chain couples TRBV24-1 to TRBJ2-1, with D hard to call. The CDR3 is 11 residues long. The ends were cut back, 4 bases at V and 13 bases at J, with 10 bases in the middle. Germline values: CDR1 KGHDR, CDR2 SFDVKD. Here the CDR3 reads CATSDQRSQFF. CDR3 DNA sequence: TGTGCCACCAGTGACCAACGATCTCAGTTCTTC.

This clone was found once. The genes are TRBV27 and TRBJ1-6; D is undetermined. There are 15 residues in the CDR3. CDR1 is MNHEY, CDR2 SMNVEV, per germline (reference sequence). The germline V and J ends were trimmed by 0 bases and 11 bases, with 14 bases remaining between them. The CDR3 nucleotides are TGTGCCAGCAGTTTATCCACTCATCCTAGTCCACCCCTCCACTTT. It yields the protein CASSLSTHPSPPLHF.

Here the CDR3 DNA reads TGTGCCATCAGTGAGTCGTCCAGGGAACAGCCCCAGCATTTT. It specifies CAISESSREQPQHF. The V call is TRBV10-3, the J call TRBJ1-5; TRBD1 is a possible D gene (5 bases). The germline CDR1 and CDR2 sequences are ENHRY and SYGVKD. This CDR3 contains 14 residues. Trimming removed 0 bases at V and 7 bases at J, with 10 bases between.

The gene calls are TRBV18 and TRBJ2-6; D tentatively fits TRBD1 or TRBD2 (5 bases each). Germline V CDR1 and CDR2: KGHSH, LQKENI. V shed 0 bases and J shed 0 bases, with 12 bases lying between them. The CDR3 contains 18 residues. CDR3 amino acids: CASSPPGRRISGANVLTF. DNA for the CDR3: TGTGCCAGCTCACCACCGGGACGGCGAATCTCTGGGGCCAACGTCCTGACTTTC.

The CDR3 DNA reads as TGTGCCAGCAGTGAACACCTGGAGACTGAAGCTTTCTTT. Protein sequence: CASSEHLETEAFF. This rearrangement joins TRBV6-1 to TRBJ1-1, with D unclear. The CDR3 has 13 amino acids. Trimming took 2 bases from V and 5 from J, leaving 9 bases between them. Germline CDR1 and CDR2: MNHNS and SASEGT.

The chain joins TRBV7-6 to TRBJ2-1, with a tentative D call TRBD2 (7 bases). CDR3 length: 20 residues. V was trimmed by 6 bases and J by 4 bases, leaving 31 bases between them. CDR1 and CDR2 from the germline V gene are SGHVS and FNYEAQ. The CDR3 sequence: CASSQKSGQGGGFQYNEQFF. The CDR3 nucleotides are TGTGCCAGCAGTCAAAAGTCAGGCCAGGGCGGGGGCTTCCAATACAATGAGCAGTTCTTC.

Comments on this clone: Other DNA sequences in this specimen translate into the identical CDR3. The rearrangement links TRBV6-5 to TRBJ2-7; no clear D. The CDR3 loop spans 11 amino acids. V dropped 4 bases and J dropped 2 bases, with 3 bases sitting between them. Germline V gene data show CDR1 as MNHEY and CDR2 as SVGAGI. The CDR3 region is CASSSPYEQYF. The CDR3, as DNA: TGTGCCAGCAGTTCGCCCTACGAGCAGTACTTC.

The V gene is TRBV5-1, the J gene TRBJ2-2; D call uncertain. V was shortened by 0 bases and J by 0 bases, with 6 bases between the two germline ends. This CDR3 has 15 amino acids. Germline CDR1 reads SGHRS; CDR2 reads YFSETQ. The CDR3 sequence: CASSLDTANTGELFF. CDR3 nucleotide sequence: TGCGCCAGCAGCTTGGATACAGCGAACACCGGGGAGCTGTTTTTT.

The genes are TRBV15 and TRBJ1-5, with no clear D. CDR3 size: 12 residues. Germline lookup yields CDR1 LNHNV and CDR2 YYDKDF (reference sequence). The V and J ends lost 3 bases and 5 bases respectively, with 5 bases between them. Written as DNA, the CDR3 is TGTGCCACCAGCAGGAGAGATCAGCCCCAGCATTTT. This codes for CATSRRDQPQHF.